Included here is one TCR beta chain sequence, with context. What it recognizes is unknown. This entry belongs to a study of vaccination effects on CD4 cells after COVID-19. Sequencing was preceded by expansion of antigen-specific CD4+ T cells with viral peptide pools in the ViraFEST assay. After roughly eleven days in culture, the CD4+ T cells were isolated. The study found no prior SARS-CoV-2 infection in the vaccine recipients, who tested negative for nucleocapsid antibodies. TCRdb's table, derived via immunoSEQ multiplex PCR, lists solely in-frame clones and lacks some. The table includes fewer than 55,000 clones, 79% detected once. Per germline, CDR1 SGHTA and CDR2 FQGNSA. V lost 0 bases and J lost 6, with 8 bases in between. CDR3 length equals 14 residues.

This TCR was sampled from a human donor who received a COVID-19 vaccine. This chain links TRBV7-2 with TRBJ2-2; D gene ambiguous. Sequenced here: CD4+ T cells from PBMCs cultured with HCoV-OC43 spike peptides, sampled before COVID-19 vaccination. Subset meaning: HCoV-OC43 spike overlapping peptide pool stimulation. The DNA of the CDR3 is TGTGCCAGCAGCTTAGCAGGGAAGGCCGGGGAGCTGTTTTTT. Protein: CASSLAGKAGELFF.